These T cell receptor beta chains were read from a single sample in a study of T cell repertoires in cytomegalovirus infection. These receptors are not linked to any known antigen. TCRdb re-derived calls from the reads in MiXCR, one entry per CDR3 protein. The table has about 920,000 distinct CDR3 sequences, roughly 30% seen once. The source was cultured CD8+ T cells from PBMCs, collected from culture after CMV antigen stimulation. These receptors were obtained from a human donor in good health (CMV status not recorded). Some clones in this sample may be carry-over from other donors' samples. Both conserved end residues are part of each CDR3. The D gene is left open where the match is weak. A row's size may be missing; if present it is once, few, many or a size class.

clone_size	d_call	v_call	j_call	cdr3_nt	cdr3_aa
.	TRBD1	TRBV7-8	TRBJ2-7	TGTGCCAGCAGCACACGACAGGGGCCCTCCTACGAGCAGTACTTC	CASSTRQGPSYEQYF
.	.	TRBV2	TRBJ1-1	TGTGCCAGCCCTTACCGGGACCTCGTGGCGGAAGAGGGACAGAACACTGAAGCTTTCTTT	CASPYRDLVAEEGQNTEAFF
.	TRBD2	TRBV29-1	TRBJ2-1	TGCAGCGTTGCGGGGACTAGCGGGGGGGTCTACAATGAGCAGTTCTTC	CSVAGTSGGVYNEQFF
.	.	TRBV10-3	TRBJ1-1	TGTGCCATCAGTGCGAGGACGGAGGCGAACACTGAAGCTTTCTTT	CAISARTEANTEAFF
.	.	TRBV7-9	TRBJ1-5	TGTGCCAGCAGCTTATCCATGGCAGGGGAGGATAGCAATCAGCCCCAGCATTTT	CASSLSMAGEDSNQPQHF
.	.	TRBV7-6	TRBJ2-6	TGTGTCAGCAGCTTAGCAGGGGCTGGGGCCAACGTCCTGACTTTC	CVSSLAGAGANVLTF
.	.	TRBV29-1	TRBJ2-7	TGCAGCGGGAGGGGGAGCTCCTACGAGCAGTACTTC	CSGRGSSYEQYF
.	.	TRBV6-4	TRBJ2-2	TGTGCCAGCAGTATAGCGGTGAACACCGGGGAGCTGTTTTTT	CASSIAVNTGELFF
.	TRBD1	TRBV19	TRBJ2-2	TGTGCCAGTATGCCCGGACAGGGCGCGAACACCGGGGAGCTGTTTTTT	CASMPGQGANTGELFF
.	.	TRBV2	TRBJ2-1	TGTGCCGACGGAGGGGGCAGCTCCTACAATGAGCAGTTCTTC	CADGGGSSYNEQFF
many	.	TRBV27	TRBJ2-1	TGTGCCAGCAGTTTAGGGAATTACAATGAGCAGTTCTTC	CASSLGNYNEQFF
few	TRBD1	TRBV2	TRBJ1-4	TGTGCCAGCAGGACAGGGCAGTGGGGCAATGAAAAACTGTTTTTT	CASRTGQWGNEKLFF
many	.	TRBV7-8	TRBJ2-6	TGTGCCAGCAGCTTAGATACGAGCTCTGGGGCCAACGTCCTGACTTTC	CASSLDTSSGANVLTF
.	TRBD2	TRBV13	TRBJ2-5	TGTGCCAGCAGCTTAGAACTAGCGGGGGAGCAGTACTTC	CASSLELAGEQYF
few	.	TRBV6-2/TRBV6-3	TRBJ2-1	TGTGCCCTTGGGCCCCTAACAGAGCAGTTCTTC	CALGPLTEQFF
few	.	TRBV20-1	TRBJ1-1	TGCAGTGCTAGAGATTATGTGGGCGCGGAAGGAGTCACTGAAGCTTTCTTT	CSARDYVGAEGVTEAFF
few	TRBD1	TRBV6-5	TRBJ1-4	TGTGCCAGCAGTGTCCACATTTCGACAGGGCCTGAAAAACTGTTTTTT	CASSVHISTGPEKLFF
.	.	TRBV14	TRBJ1-1	TGTGCCAGCAGCCGCCACCCTGGGGACATTAGGAACACTGAAGCTTTCTTT	CASSRHPGDIRNTEAFF
.	.	TRBV7-8	TRBJ2-6	TGTGCCAGCAGCACCACATACAGGCTCTCTGGGGCCAACGTCCTGACTTTC	CASSTTYRLSGANVLTF
.	TRBD2	TRBV5-1	TRBJ2-3	TGCGCCAGCAGCTTGGGATCACTAGCGGGTTTCACAGATACGCAGTATTTT	CASSLGSLAGFTDTQYF
.	TRBD2	TRBV5-8	TRBJ2-5	TGTGCCAGCAGCTTTGGTAGCGGGGTGCAAGAGACCCAGTACTTC	CASSFGSGVQETQYF
.	TRBD1	TRBV5-1	TRBJ2-1	TGCGCCAGCAGGAGGGACAGGGGGAAGTTCTTC	CASRRDRGKFF
few	.	TRBV5-5	TRBJ2-6	TGTGCCAGCAGCTTGGATGGCAGCTCTGGGGCCAACGTCCTGACTTTC	CASSLDGSSGANVLTF
few	TRBD2	TRBV7-2	TRBJ2-5	TGTGCCAGCAGCTTATCTCCGGGACTAGCGGGGGTGGAAGAGACCCAGTACTTC	CASSLSPGLAGVEETQYF
.	TRBD1	TRBV7-8	TRBJ2-2	TGTGCCAGCAGCTTAGAGGGGGCGTACCCCCCCGGGGAGCTGTTTTTT	CASSLEGAYPPGELFF
.	TRBD1	TRBV5-1	TRBJ1-1	TGCGCCAGCAGCACCCTGACAGGGGGTAATGTCGACACTGAAGCTTTCTTT	CASSTLTGGNVDTEAFF
.	TRBD1	TRBV20-1	TRBJ1-1	TGCAGTGCTAGAGATGTTCGAACAGGGGCTGACACTGAAGCTTTCTTT	CSARDVRTGADTEAFF
.	TRBD2	TRBV6-2/TRBV6-3	TRBJ2-5	TGTGCCAGCAGCGCCGTGGAAACTAGCGGGGGGCCTCCCCGTGAGACCCAGTACTTC	CASSAVETSGGPPRETQYF
few	.	TRBV12-3/TRBV12-4	TRBJ1-2	TGTGCCAGCAGTTTAGGCCGGGCCGACATATATGGCTACACCTTC	CASSLGRADIYGYTF
many	TRBD1	TRBV7-9	TRBJ1-1	TGTGCCAGCGGATACTCCGGGACAGGGGGTACTGAAGCTTTCTTT	CASGYSGTGGTEAFF
.	.	TRBV7-9	TRBJ1-6	TGTGCCAGCAGCGCTGACAGCCTCTATAATTCACCCCTCCACTTT	CASSADSLYNSPLHF
.	TRBD1	TRBV11-2	TRBJ1-1	TGTGCCAGCAGGACAGGGGTGAGGCTGAACACTGAAGCTTTCTTT	CASRTGVRLNTEAFF
.	.	TRBV4-1	TRBJ2-5	TGCGCCAGCAGCCAAGGAGCGGAAGAGACCCAGTACTTC	CASSQGAEETQYF
.	.	TRBV7-3	TRBJ2-1	TGTGCCAGCAGATGGGGGGCTGGACCTACCTACAATGAGCAGTTCTTC	CASRWGAGPTYNEQFF
.	TRBD2	TRBV10-3	TRBJ2-1	TGTGCCACTTTGGGCGGGGGGGACTCCTACAATGAGCAGTTCTTC	CATLGGGDSYNEQFF
.	TRBD1	TRBV12-3/TRBV12-4	TRBJ1-2	TGTGCCAGCAGGAAGAGACAGGGGCGAGGCTATGGCTACACCTTC	CASRKRQGRGYGYTF
.	.	TRBV27	TRBJ2-4	TGTGCCAGCAGTTTCGGGGGTTATGGAAACATTCAGTACTTC	CASSFGGYGNIQYF
few	.	TRBV7-7	TRBJ2-1	TGTGCTAGCAGCCAGGAACCGGGGGATAATGAGCAGTTCTTC	CASSQEPGDNEQFF
.	.	TRBV6-1	TRBJ2-1	TGTGCCAGCAGTGAAGCGCTCATCAGGAATGAGCAGTTCTTC	CASSEALIRNEQFF
few	TRBD2	TRBV5-4	TRBJ2-1	TGTGCCAGCAGCTTGAAGCGGGAGCGGGGGGGCGGTGAGCAGTTCTTC	CASSLKRERGGGEQFF
.	TRBD1	TRBV5-3	TRBJ1-2	TGTGCCAGCAGCTTCACAGGGGGCGAAGGCTACACCTTC	CASSFTGGEGYTF
.	.	TRBV7-9	TRBJ2-1	TGTGCCAGCAGTTTCCTAGTCCAGACCCCTTGGAATGAGCAGTTCTTC	CASSFLVQTPWNEQFF
.	.	TRBV6-6	TRBJ2-1	TGTGCCAGCAGTTACGACAGCCTGGGGAACAATGGGCAGTTCTTC	CASSYDSLGNNGQFF
few	TRBD1	TRBV7-9	TRBJ1-2	TGTGCCAGCAGCGGCGAGACAGGGTTGGTAAACTATGGCTACACCTTC	CASSGETGLVNYGYTF